This T cell receptor (beta chain) derives from a study of early T cells in non-severe SARS-CoV-2 infection. V was clipped by 4 bases and J by 1 base, with 11 bases between them. Germline V lookup: CDR1 SGHNT, CDR2 YENEEA. The CDR3 length is 15 residues. TCRdb recomputed calls from the 5' RACE reads with MiXCR, one row per CDR3 protein. Among about 94,000 distinct CDR3 sequences listed, 13% were seen once. This clonotype was seen ten or more times. The sample comprised whole blood. This sequence was found in an adult who was a healthcare worker with PCR-confirmed SARS-CoV-2 infection or an uninfected control (not recorded which). The rearrangement uses TRBV11-3 and TRBJ2-1; TRBD2 might be the D (5 bases). CDR3 residues: CASSSGIRSYNEQFF. CDR3 in DNA: TGTGCCAGCAGCTCGGGGATCCGATCCTACAATGAGCAGTTCTTC.